This T cell receptor (beta chain) was observed in a study of blood T cells in healthy people across ages. V lost 6 bases, J lost 8 bases, and 17 bases lay in between. This CDR3 comprises 14 residues. Germline CDR1 reads MGHRA; CDR2 reads YSYEKL. It was with a sample-barcoded 5' primer and a J-beta primer mix that a second PCR of roughly 7 to 12 cycles was run. Using its own MiXCR run on the 5' RACE reads, TCRdb lists one record per CDR3 protein. The top ten clones hold about 3.8% of a sample with around 1,600,000 distinct CDR3 sequences, about 45% of them seen once. This TCR came from a woman in her late teens or twenties in good health. The rearrangement uses TRBV4-1 and TRBJ2-1; maybe TRBD2 (6 bases). The sequenced sample consisted of blood. CDR3 in amino acids: CASRLRDYDYEQFF. CDR3 sequence (DNA): TGCGCCAGCAGACTGCGGGATTATGACTATGAGCAGTTCTTC.